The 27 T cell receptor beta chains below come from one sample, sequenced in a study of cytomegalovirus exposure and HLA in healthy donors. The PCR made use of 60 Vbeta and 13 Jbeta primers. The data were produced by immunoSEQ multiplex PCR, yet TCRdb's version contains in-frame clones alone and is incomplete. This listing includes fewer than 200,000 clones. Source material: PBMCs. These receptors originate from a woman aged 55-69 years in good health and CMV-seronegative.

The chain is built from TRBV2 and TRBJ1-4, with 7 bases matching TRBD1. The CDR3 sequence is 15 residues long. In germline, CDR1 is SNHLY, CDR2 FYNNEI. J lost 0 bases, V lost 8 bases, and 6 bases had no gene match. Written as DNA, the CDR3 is TGTGCCAGCGGGAGACAGGGTGCAACTAATGAAAAACTGTTTTTT. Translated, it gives CASGRQGATNEKLFF.

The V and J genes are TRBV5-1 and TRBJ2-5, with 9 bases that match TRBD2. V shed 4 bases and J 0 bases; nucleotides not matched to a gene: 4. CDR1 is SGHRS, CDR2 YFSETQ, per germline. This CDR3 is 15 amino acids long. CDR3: CASSHSSGDQETQYF. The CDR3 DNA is TGCGCCAGCAGCCATTCTAGCGGGGACCAAGAGACCCAGTACTTC.

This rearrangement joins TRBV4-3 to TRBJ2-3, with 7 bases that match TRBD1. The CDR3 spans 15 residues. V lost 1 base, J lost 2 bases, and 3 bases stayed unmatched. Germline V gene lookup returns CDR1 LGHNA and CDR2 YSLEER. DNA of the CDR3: TGCGCCAGCAGCCAAGGACAGGGCCCCACAGATACGCAGTATTTT. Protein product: CASSQGQGPTDTQYF.

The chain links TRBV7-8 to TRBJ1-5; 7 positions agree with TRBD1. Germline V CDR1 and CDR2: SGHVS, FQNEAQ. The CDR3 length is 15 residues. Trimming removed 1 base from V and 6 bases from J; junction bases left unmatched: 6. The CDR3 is CASSLGQGEAQPQHF. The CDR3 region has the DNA TGTGCCAGCAGCTTAGGACAGGGCGAGGCTCAGCCCCAGCATTTT.

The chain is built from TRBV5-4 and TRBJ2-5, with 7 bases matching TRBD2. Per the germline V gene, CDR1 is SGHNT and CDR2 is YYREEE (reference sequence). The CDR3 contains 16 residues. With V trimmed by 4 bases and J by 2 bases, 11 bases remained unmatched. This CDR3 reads CASSLGGLAAQETQYF. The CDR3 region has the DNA TGTGCCAGCAGCCTGGGAGGGTTGGCAGCTCAAGAGACCCAGTACTTC.

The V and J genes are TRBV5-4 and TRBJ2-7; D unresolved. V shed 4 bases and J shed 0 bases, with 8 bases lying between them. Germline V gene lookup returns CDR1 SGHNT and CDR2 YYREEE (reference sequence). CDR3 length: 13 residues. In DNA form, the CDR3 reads TGTGCCAGCAGCCTAAGGAGCTCCTACGAGCAGTACTTC. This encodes CASSLRSSYEQYF. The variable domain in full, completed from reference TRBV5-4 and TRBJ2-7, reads ETGVTQSPTHLIKTRGQQVTLRCSSQSGHNTVSWYQQALGQGPQFIFQYYREEENGRGNFPPRFSGLQFPNYSSELNVNALELDDSALYLCASSLRSSYEQYFGPGTRLTVT.

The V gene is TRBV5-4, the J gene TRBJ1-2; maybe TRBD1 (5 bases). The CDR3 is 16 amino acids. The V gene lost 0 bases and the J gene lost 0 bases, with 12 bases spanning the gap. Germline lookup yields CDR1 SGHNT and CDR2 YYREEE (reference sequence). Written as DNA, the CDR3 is TGTGCCAGCAGCTTGGGGGGCCGGAAAACTAACTATGGCTACACCTTC. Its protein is CASSLGGRKTNYGYTF.

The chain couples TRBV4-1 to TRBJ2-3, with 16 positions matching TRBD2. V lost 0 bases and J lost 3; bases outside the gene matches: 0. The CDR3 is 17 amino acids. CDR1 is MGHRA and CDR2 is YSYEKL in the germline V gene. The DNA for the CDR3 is TGCGCCAGCAGCCAAGAGGGACTAGCGGGGGGGACAGATACGCAGTATTTT. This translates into CASSQEGLAGGTDTQYF.

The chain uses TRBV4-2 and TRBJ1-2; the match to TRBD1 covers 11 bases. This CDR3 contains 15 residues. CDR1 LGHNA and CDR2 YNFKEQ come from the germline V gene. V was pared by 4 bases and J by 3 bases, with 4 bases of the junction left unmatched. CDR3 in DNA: TGTGCCAGCAGCCGGCCGGGACAGGGGGACTATGGCTACACCTTC. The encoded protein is CASSRPGQGDYGYTF.

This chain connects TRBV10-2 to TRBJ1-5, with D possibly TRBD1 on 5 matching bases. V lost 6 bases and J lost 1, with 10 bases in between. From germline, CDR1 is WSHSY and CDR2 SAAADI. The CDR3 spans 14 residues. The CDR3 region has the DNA TGCGCCAGCAGAACAGGCTGGAGCAATCAGCCCCAGCATTTT. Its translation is CASRTGWSNQPQHF.

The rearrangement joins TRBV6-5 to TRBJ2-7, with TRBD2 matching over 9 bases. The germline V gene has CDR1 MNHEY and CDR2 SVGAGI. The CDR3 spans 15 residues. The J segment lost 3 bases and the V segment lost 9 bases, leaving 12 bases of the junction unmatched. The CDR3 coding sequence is TGTGCCAGTGCCCATAGCGGGGGTTATCTCTACGAGCAGTACTTC. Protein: CASAHSGGYLYEQYF.

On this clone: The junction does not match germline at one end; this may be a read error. In nucleotides, the CDR3 is TGTGCCGGCAGTTACGACTTCAATCAGCCCCAGCATTTT. Translation: CAGSYDFNQPQHF. The chain couples TRBV6-5 to TRBJ1-5; D remains unclear. The CDR3 contains 13 residues. CDR1 and CDR2 (germline): MNHEY, SVGAGI.

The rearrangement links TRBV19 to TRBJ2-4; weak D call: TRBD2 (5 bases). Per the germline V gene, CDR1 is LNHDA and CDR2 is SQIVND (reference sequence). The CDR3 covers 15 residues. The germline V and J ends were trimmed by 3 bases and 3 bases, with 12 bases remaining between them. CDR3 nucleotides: TGTGCCAGTAGTATTCTTCGGGGTAACAAAAACATTCAGTACTTC. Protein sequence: CASSILRGNKNIQYF.

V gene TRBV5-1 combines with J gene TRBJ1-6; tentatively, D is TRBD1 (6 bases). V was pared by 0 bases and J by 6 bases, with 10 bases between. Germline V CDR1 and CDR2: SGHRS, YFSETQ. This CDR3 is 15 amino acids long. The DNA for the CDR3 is TGCGCCAGCAGCTTGGAACAGGGAGTTAATTCACCCCTCCACTTT. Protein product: CASSLEQGVNSPLHF.

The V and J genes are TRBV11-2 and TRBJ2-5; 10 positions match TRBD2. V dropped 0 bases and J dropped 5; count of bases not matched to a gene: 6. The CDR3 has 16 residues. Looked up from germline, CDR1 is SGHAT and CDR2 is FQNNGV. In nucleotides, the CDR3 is TGTGCCAGCAGCTTAGAGAGCGGGAGGGGAGGGGAGACCCAGTACTTC. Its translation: CASSLESGRGGETQYF.

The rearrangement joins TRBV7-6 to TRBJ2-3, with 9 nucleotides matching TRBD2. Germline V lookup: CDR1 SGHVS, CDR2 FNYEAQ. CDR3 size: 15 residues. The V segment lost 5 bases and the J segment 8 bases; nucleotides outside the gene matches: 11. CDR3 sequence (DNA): TGTGCCAGCAGCCCTAGGGTAGCGGGAGAGGGTACGCAGTATTTT. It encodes CASSPRVAGEGTQYF. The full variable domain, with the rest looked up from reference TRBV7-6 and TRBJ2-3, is GAGVSQSPRYKVTKRGQDVALRCDPISGHVSLYWYRQALGQGPEFLTYFNYEAQQDKSGLPNDRFSAERPEGSISTLTIQRTEQRDSAMYRCASSPRVAGEGTQYFGPGTRLTVL.

CDR3 protein: CSAWSVASGLAGEGANTGELFF. The CDR3, as DNA: TGCAGCGCTTGGTCCGTAGCGAGCGGACTAGCGGGGGAAGGAGCGAACACCGGGGAGCTGTTTTTT. The chain has TRBV29-1 and TRBJ2-2; TRBD2 aligns across 13 bases. The V and J ends lost 7 bases and 0 bases, in that order; junction bases with no gene match: 23. The CDR3 is made up of 22 amino acids. Germline CDR1 is SQVTM and CDR2 is ANQGSEA.

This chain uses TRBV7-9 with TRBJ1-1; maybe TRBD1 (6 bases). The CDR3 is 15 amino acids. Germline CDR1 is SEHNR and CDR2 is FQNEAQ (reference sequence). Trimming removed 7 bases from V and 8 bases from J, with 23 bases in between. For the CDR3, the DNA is TGTGCCAGCATCTCCCCAATCGGGGGGGCACGGGAAGCTTTCTTT. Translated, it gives CASISPIGGAREAFF.

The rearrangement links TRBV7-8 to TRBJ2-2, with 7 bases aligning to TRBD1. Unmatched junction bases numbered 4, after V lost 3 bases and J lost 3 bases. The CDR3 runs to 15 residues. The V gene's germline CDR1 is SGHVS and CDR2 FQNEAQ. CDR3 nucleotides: TGTGCCAGCAGCTTCGATACAGGGGACACCGGGGAGCTGTTTTTT. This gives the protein CASSFDTGDTGELFF.

CDR3 nucleotides: TGTGCCACCGACGCCGGACTAGCGGAACACAATGAGCAGTTCTTC. Translated, it gives CATDAGLAEHNEQFF. This chain uses TRBV10-3 with TRBJ2-1; 10 nucleotides align to TRBD2. The germline gives CDR1 ENHRY, CDR2 SYGVKD. The CDR3 spans 15 residues. The V segment lost 10 bases and the J segment 5 bases; nucleotides outside the gene matches: 11.

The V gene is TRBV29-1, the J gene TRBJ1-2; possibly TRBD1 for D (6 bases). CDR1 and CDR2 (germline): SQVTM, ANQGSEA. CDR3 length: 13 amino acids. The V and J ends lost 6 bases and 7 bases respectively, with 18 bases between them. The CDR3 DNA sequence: TGCAGCGTGACCCGACAGGAAATAGGTGGCTACACCTTC. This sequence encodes CSVTRQEIGGYTF.

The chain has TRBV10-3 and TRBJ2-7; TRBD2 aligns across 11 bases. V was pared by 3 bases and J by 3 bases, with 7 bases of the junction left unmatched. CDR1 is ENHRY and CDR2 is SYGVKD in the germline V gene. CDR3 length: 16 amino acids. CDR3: CAISESSSGRNYEQYF. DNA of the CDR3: TGTGCCATCAGTGAATCGTCTAGCGGGAGGAACTACGAGCAGTACTTC.

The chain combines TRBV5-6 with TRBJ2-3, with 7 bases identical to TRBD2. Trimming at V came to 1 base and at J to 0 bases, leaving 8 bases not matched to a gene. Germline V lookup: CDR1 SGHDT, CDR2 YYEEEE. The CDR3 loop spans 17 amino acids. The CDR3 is CASSLRAGRVSTDTQYF. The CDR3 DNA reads TGTGCCAGCAGCTTGAGGGCGGGGAGGGTTAGCACAGATACGCAGTATTTT.

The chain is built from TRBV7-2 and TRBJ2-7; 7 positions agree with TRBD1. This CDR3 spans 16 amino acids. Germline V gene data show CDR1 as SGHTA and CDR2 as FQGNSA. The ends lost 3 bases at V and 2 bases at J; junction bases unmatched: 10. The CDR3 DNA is TGTGCCAGCAGCTTTCGGTTTGACAGGGACCCCTACGAGCAGTACTTC. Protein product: CASSFRFDRDPYEQYF.

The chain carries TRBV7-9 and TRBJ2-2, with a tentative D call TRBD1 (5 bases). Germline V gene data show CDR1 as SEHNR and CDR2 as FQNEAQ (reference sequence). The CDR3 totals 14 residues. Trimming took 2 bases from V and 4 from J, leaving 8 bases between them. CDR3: CASSLPGSTGELFF. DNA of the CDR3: TGTGCCAGCAGCTTACCAGGGTCCACCGGGGAGCTGTTTTTT. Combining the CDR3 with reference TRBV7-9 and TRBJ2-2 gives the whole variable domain DTGVSQNPRHKITKRGQNVTFRCDPISEHNRLYWYRQTLGQGPEFLTYFQNEAQLEKSRLLSDRFSAERPKGSFSTLEIQRTEQGDSAMYLCASSLPGSTGELFFGEGSRLTVL.

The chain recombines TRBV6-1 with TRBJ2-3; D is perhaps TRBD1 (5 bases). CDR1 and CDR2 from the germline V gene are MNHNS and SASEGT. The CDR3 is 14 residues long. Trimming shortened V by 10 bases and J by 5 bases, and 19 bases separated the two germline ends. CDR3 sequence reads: CATPAGLTVDTQYF. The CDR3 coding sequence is TGTGCCACCCCCGCAGGGTTAACCGTAGATACGCAGTATTTT.

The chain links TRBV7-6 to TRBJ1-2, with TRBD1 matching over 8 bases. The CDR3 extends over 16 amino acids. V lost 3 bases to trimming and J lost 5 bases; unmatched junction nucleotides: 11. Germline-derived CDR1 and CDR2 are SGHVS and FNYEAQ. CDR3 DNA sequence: TGTGCCAGCAGCTTCCGTGGGGCAGGGGGCGGTTATGGCTACACCTTC. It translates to CASSFRGAGGGYGYTF.